The T cell receptor (beta chain) described here comes from a study of shared clonotypes between healthy human individuals. Here immunoSEQ multiplex PCR was the method, and the copy in TCRdb shows in-frame clones only, minus some. In the table there are about 2.4 million clones, approximately 90% of which are singletons. Germline trimming cut 3 bases from V and 1 base from J; bases unmatched to any gene: 10. The CDR3 covers 18 residues. Germline V gene sequence: CDR1 LGHNA, CDR2 YSLEER. This clone occurred once. The rearrangement uses TRBV4-3 and TRBJ1-1; 11 nucleotides match TRBD1. The receptor comes from a young man in good health. Sample: naive CD4+ T cells sorted from blood. Subset meaning: CD45RA+ positively selected. The CDR3 bases are TGCGCCAGCAGCCATCCACGACCGGGACAGGGGGAGAACACTGAAGCTTTCTTT. Encoded protein: CASSHPRPGQGENTEAFF.